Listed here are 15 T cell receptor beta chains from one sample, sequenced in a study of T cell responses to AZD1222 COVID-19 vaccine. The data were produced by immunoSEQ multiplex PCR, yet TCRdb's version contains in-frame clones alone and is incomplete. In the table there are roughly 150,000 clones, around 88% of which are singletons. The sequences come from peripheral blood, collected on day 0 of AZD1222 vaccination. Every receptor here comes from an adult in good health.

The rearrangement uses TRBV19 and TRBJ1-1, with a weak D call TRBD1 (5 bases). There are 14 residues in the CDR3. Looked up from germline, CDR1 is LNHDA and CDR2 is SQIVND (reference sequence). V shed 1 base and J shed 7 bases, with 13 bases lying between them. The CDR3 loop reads CASSIARGAGEAFF. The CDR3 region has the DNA TGTGCCAGTAGTATAGCGAGGGGCGCGGGTGAAGCTTTCTTT.

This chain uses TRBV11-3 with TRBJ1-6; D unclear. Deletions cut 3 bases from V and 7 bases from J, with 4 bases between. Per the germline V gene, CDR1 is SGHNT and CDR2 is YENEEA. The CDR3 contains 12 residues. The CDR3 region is CASSFPNSPLHF. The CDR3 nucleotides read TGTGCCAGCAGCTTCCCGAATTCACCCCTCCACTTT.

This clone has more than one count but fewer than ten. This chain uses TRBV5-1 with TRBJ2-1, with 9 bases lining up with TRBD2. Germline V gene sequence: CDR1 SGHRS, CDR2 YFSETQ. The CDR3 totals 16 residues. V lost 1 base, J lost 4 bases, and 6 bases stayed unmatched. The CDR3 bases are TGCGCCAGCAGCTTGAGGTCTAGCGGGACTTACAATGAGCAGTTCTTC. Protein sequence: CASSLRSSGTYNEQFF.

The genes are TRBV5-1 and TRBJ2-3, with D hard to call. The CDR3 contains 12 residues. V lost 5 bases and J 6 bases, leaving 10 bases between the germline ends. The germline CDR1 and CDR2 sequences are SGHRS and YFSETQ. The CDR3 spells CASSPTQDTQYF. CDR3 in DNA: TGCGCCAGCAGTCCGACACAGGATACGCAGTATTTT.

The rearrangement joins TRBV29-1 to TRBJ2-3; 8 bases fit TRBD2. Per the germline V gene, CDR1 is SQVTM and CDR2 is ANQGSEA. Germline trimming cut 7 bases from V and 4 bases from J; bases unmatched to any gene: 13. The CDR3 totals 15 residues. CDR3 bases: TGCAGCGCTGACTCCGGGAGGGCCGGGTCAGATACGCAGTATTTT. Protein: CSADSGRAGSDTQYF.

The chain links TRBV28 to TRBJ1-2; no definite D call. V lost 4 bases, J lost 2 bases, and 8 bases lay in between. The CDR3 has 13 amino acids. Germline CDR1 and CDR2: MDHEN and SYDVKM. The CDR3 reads CASSWRLNYGYTF. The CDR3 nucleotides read TGTGCCAGCAGTTGGCGCCTGAACTATGGCTACACCTTC.

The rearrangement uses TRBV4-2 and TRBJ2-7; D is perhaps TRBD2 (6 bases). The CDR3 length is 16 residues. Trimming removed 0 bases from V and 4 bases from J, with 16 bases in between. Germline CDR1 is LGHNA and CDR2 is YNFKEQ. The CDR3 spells CASSQEIGGIEYEQYF. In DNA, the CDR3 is TGTGCCAGCAGCCAAGAGATCGGCGGGATTGAATACGAGCAGTACTTC.

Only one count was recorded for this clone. CDR3 DNA sequence: TGTGCCAGCACAGATGTTTCGGGGACCGTAGACCGGTCTGAAGCTTTCTTT. Its protein product is CASTDVSGTVDRSEAFF. This chain uses TRBV2 with TRBJ1-1, with D perhaps matching TRBD1 (5 bases). Germline CDR1 is SNHLY and CDR2 is FYNNEI. With 7 bases removed from V and 6 bases from J, the gap between germline ends came to 27 bases. This CDR3 contains 17 residues.

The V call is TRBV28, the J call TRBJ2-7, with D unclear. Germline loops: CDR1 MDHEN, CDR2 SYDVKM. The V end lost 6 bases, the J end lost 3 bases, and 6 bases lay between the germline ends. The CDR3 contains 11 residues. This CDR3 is CASRSDYEQYF. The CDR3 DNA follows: TGTGCCAGCAGGTCGGACTACGAGCAGTACTTC.

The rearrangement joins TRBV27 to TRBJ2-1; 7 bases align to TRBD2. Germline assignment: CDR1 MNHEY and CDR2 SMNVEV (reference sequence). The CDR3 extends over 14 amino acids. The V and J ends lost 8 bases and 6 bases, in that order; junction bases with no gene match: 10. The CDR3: CASQTGGILNEQFF. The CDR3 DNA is TGTGCCAGCCAAACGGGAGGTATTCTCAATGAGCAGTTCTTC.

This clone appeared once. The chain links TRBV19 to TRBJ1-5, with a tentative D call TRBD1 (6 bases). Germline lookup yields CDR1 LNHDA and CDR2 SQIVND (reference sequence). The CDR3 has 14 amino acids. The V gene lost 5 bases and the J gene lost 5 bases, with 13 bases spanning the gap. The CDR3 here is CASSPGTSHQPQHF. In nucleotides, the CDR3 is TGTGCCAGTAGTCCCGGGACATCCCATCAGCCCCAGCATTTT.

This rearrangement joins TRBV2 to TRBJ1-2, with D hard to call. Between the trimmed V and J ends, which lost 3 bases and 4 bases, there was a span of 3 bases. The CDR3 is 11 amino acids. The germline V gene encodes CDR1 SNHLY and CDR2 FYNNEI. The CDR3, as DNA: TGTGCCAGCAGTGACAGCTATGGCTACACCTTC. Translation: CASSDSYGYTF.

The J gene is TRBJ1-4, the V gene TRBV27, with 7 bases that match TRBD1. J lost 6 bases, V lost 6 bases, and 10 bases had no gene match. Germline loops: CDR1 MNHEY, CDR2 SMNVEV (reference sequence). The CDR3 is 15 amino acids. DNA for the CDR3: TGTGCCAGCAGCCTATCCGGGACAGAGGATGAAAAACTGTTTTTT. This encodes CASSLSGTEDEKLFF.

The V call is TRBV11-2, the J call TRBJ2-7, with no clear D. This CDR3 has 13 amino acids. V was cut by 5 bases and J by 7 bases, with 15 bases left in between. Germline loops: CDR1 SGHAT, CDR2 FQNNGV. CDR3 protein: CASSIRLSEEQYF. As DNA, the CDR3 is TGTGCCAGCAGCATCCGGCTATCTGAGGAGCAGTACTTC.

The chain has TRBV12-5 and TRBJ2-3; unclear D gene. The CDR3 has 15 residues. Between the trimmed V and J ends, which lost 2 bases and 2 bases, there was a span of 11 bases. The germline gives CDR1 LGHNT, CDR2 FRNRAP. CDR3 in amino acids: CASGLQGSFTDTQYF. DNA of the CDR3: TGTGCTAGTGGTTTGCAAGGTTCTTTCACAGATACGCAGTATTTT.